The 6 T cell receptor beta chains below come from one sample, sequenced in a study of T cell repertoires in cytomegalovirus infection. TCRdb fed the reads into MiXCR, producing one record per CDR3 protein. The sample shows nearly 450,000 distinct CDR3 sequences, roughly 30% of them seen only once. Input material: PBMCs. These receptors all stem from a human donor in good health (CMV status not recorded). Some clones in this sample may be carry-over from other donors' samples.

The chain is built from TRBV7-2 and TRBJ2-4; 8 nucleotides align to TRBD2. J lost 1 base, V lost 4 bases, and 12 bases had no gene match. CDR3 length: 18 residues. Looked up from germline, CDR1 is SGHTA and CDR2 is FQGNSA. In DNA, the CDR3 is TGTGCCAGCAGCTCCTCTAGCGGGTTTACGACGGCCAAAAACATTCAGTACTTC. This codes for CASSSSSGFTTAKNIQYF.

V gene TRBV4-3 combines with J gene TRBJ2-2; D remains ambiguous. CDR3 length: 12 amino acids. The germline V gene has CDR1 LGHNA and CDR2 YSLEER. Trimming pared 3 bases from V and 5 bases from J, leaving 4 bases between. CDR3 protein: CASSHFTGELFF. For the CDR3, the DNA is TGCGCCAGCAGCCACTTTACCGGGGAGCTGTTTTTT.

The J gene is TRBJ1-5, the V gene TRBV6-6; TRBD1 matches 7 bases. CDR1 MNHNY and CDR2 SVGAGI come from the germline V gene (reference sequence). This CDR3 region has 17 residues. Trimming took 6 bases from V and 1 from J; bases not matched to a gene: 12. The CDR3 reads CASRAQGQGGSNQPQHF. CDR3 nucleotide sequence: TGTGCCAGCAGGGCCCAGGGGCAGGGGGGAAGCAATCAGCCCCAGCATTTT.

This clonotype appeared a few times. This CDR3 reads CASSLHKNTEAFF. CDR3 bases: TGTGCCAGCAGCCTCCATAAGAACACTGAAGCTTTCTTT. This chain uses TRBV11-1 with TRBJ1-1; D unclear. Germline values: CDR1 SGHAT, CDR2 FQDESV (reference sequence). Trimming cost V 5 bases and J 1 base, with 8 bases left between them. The CDR3 runs to 13 residues.

In nucleotides, the CDR3 is TGCAGCGTGGCCGGGACAGCGAACACTGAAGCTTTCTTT. This sequence encodes CSVAGTANTEAFF. The chain uses TRBV29-1 and TRBJ1-1, with 7 nucleotides matching TRBD1. From germline, CDR1 is SQVTM and CDR2 ANQGSEA. V was pared by 6 bases and J by 1 base, with 5 bases of the junction left unmatched. The CDR3 has 13 amino acids.

Notes on this clonotype: A read error may account for a junction end that differs from germline. V is TRBV4-1 and J is TRBJ2-7; D tentatively fits TRBD1 or TRBD2 (5 bases each). CDR1 MGHRA and CDR2 YSYEKL come from the germline V gene. The CDR3 spans 16 residues. This CDR3 is CASSQGDGARTYEQYF. As DNA, the CDR3 is TGCGCCAGCAGTCAAGGGGACGGGGCCAGAACCTACGAGCAGTACTTC.